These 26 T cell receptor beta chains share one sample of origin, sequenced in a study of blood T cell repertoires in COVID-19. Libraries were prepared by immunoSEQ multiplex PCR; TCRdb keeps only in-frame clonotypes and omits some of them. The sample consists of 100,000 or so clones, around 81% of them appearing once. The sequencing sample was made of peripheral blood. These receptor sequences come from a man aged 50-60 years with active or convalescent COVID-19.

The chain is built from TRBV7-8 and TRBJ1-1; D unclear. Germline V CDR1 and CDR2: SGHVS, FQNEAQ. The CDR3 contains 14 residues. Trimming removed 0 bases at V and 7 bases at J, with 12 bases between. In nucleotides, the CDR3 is TGTGCCAGCAGCTTAGCGTCCCGGGGTAATGAAGCTTTCTTT. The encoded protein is CASSLASRGNEAFF.

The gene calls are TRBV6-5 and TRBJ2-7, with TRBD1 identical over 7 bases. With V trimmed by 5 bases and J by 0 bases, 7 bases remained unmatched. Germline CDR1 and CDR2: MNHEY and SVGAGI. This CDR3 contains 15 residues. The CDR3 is CASSPRGSLSYEQYF. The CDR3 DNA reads TGTGCCAGCAGTCCCAGGGGGTCCCTCTCCTACGAGCAGTACTTC.

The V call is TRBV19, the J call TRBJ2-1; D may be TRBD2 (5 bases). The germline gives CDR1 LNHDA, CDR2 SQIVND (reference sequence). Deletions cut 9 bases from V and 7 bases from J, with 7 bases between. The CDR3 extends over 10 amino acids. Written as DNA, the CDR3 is TGTGCCAGCGGGGAAAATGAGCAGTTCTTC. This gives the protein CASGENEQFF. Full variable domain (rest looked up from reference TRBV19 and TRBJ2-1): DGGITQSPKYLFRKEGQNVTLSCEQNLNHDAMYWYRQDPGQGLRLIYYSQIVNDFQKGDIAEGYSVSREKKESFPLTVTSAQKNPTAFYLCASGENEQFFGPGTRLTVL.

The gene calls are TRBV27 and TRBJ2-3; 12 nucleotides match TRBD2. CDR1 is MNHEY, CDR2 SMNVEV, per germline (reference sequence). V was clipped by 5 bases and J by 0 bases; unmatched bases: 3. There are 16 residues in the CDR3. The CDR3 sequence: CASSTGTSGSTDTQYF. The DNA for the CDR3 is TGTGCCAGCAGTACCGGGACTAGCGGGAGCACAGATACGCAGTATTTT.

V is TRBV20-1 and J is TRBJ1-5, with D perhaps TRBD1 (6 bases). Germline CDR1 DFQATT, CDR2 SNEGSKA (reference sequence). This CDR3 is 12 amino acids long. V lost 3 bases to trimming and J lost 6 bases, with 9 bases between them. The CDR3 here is CSASRGAQPQHF. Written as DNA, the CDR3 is TGCAGTGCTAGTCGGGGGGCTCAGCCCCAGCATTTT.

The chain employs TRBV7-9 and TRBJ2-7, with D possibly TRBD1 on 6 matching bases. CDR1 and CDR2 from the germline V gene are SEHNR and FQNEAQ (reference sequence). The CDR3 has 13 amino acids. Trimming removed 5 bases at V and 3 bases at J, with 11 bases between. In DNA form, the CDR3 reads TGTGCCAGCAGCAAGGGACAAAACTACGAGCAGTACTTC. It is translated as CASSKGQNYEQYF.

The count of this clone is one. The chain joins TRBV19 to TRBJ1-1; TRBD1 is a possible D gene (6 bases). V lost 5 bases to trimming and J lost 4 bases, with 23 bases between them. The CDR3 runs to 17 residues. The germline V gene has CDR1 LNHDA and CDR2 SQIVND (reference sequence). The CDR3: CASSSEPSRGAGTEAFF. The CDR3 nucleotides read TGTGCCAGTAGTTCCGAACCTTCCCGGGGGGCCGGCACTGAAGCTTTCTTT. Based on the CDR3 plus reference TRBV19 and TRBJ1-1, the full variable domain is DGGITQSPKYLFRKEGQNVTLSCEQNLNHDAMYWYRQDPGQGLRLIYYSQIVNDFQKGDIAEGYSVSREKKESFPLTVTSAQKNPTAFYLCASSSEPSRGAGTEAFFGQGTRLTVV.

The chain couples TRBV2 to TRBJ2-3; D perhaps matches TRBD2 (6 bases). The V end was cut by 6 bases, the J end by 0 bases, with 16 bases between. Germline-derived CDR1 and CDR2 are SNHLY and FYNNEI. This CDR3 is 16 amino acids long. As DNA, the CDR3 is TGTGCCAGCAGCGCGGGGATGAGATCTAGCACAGATACGCAGTATTTT. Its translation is CASSAGMRSSTDTQYF.

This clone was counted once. The CDR3 DNA reads as TGTGCCAGCAGTTCTGGACAGGGGGCTCGGAATACGCAGTATTTT. It is translated as CASSSGQGARNTQYF. The chain joins TRBV2 to TRBJ2-3; 11 nucleotides align to TRBD1. CDR3 length: 15 amino acids. Trimming took 5 bases from V and 7 from J; bases not matched to a gene: 8. Germline V CDR1 and CDR2: SNHLY, FYNNEI.

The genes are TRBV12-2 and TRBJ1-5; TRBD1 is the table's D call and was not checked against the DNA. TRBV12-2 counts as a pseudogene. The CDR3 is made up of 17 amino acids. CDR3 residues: CASHWGRGKYSNQPQHF. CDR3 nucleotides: TGTGCAAGCCATTGGGGCAGGGGGAAGTATAGCAATCAGCCCCAGCATTTT.

CDR3 sequence reads: CASSLQGTLGGYTF. The DNA for the CDR3 is TGTGCCAGCAGTTTACAGGGGACCCTAGGTGGCTACACCTTC. The chain uses TRBV27 and TRBJ1-2; maybe TRBD1 (6 bases). Deletions cut 2 bases from V and 7 bases from J, with 14 bases between. The length of the CDR3 is 14 residues. In germline, CDR1 is MNHEY, CDR2 SMNVEV (reference sequence).

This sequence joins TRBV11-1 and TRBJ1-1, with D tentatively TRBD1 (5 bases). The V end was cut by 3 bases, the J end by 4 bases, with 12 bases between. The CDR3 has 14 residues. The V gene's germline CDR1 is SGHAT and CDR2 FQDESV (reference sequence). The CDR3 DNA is TGTGCCAGCAGCTTCGGAAGCGGGGGCACTGAAGCTTTCTTT. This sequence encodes CASSFGSGGTEAFF.

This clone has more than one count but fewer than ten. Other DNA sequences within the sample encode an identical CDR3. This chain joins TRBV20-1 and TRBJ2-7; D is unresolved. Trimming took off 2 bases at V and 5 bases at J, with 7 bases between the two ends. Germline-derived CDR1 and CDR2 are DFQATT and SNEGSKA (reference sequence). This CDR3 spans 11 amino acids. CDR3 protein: CSARSGHEQYF. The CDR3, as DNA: TGCAGTGCTAGAAGTGGGCACGAGCAGTACTTC.

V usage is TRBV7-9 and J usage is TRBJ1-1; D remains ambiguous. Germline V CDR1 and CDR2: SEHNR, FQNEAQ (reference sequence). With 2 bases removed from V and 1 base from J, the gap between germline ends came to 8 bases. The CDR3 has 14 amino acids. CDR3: CASSLNAGNTEAFF. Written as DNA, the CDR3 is TGTGCCAGCAGCTTAAATGCAGGGAACACTGAAGCTTTCTTT.

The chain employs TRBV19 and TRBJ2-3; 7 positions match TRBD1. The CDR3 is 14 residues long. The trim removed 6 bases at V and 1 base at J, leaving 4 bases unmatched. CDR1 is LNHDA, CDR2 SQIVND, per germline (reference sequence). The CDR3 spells CASSPGTGTDTQYF. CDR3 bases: TGTGCCAGTAGCCCCGGGACAGGCACAGATACGCAGTATTTT.

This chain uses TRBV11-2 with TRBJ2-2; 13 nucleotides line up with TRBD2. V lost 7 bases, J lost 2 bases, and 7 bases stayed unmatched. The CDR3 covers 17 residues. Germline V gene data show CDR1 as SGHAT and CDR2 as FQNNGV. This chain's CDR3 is CASIPTSGRLNTGELFF. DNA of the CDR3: TGTGCCAGCATCCCGACTAGCGGGAGGCTCAACACCGGGGAGCTGTTTTTT.

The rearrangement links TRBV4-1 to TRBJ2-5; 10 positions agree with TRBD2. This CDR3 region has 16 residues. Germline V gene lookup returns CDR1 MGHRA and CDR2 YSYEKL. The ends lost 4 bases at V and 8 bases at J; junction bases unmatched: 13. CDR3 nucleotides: TGCGCCAGCAGCCCCGACCCGGGACTAGCGCATGACACCCAGTACTTC. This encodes CASSPDPGLAHDTQYF.

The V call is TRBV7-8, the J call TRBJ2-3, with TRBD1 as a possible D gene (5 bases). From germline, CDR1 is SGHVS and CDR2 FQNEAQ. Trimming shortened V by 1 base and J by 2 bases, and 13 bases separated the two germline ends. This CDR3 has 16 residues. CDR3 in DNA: TGTGCCAGCAGCTTAGTAAGGGCAGGGAACACAGATACGCAGTATTTT. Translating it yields CASSLVRAGNTDTQYF.

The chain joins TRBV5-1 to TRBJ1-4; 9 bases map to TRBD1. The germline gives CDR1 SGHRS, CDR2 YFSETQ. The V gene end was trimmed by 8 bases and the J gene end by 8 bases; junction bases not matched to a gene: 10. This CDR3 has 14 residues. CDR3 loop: CASKMGQGDEKLFF. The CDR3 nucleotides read TGCGCCAGTAAAATGGGACAGGGAGACGAAAAACTGTTTTTT.

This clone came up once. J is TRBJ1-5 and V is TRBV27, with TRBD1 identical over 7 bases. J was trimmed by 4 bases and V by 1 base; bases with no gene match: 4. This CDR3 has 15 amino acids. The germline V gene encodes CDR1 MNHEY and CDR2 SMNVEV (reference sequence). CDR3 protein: CASSLYPQGNQPQHF. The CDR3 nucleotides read TGTGCCAGCAGTTTATATCCACAGGGGAATCAGCCCCAGCATTTT.

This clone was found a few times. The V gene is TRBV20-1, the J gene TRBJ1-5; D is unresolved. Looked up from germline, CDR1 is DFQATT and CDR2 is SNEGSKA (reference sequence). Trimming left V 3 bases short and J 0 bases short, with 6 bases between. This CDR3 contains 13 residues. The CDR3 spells CSASIGSNQPQHF. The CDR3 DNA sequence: TGCAGTGCTAGTATCGGTAGCAATCAGCCCCAGCATTTT.

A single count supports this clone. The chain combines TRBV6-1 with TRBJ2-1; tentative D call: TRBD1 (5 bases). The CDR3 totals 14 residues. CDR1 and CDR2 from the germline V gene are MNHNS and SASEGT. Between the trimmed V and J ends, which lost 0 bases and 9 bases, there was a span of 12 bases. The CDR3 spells CASSEAGLPLEQFF. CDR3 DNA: TGTGCCAGCAGTGAAGCGGGGCTTCCCCTTGAGCAGTTCTTC.

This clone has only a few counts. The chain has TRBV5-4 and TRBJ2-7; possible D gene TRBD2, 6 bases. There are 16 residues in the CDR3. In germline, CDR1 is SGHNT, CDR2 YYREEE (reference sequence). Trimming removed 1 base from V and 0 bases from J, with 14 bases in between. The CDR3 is CASSLLEGGSSYEQYF. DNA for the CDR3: TGTGCCAGCAGCTTGTTGGAGGGAGGTTCCTCCTACGAGCAGTACTTC.

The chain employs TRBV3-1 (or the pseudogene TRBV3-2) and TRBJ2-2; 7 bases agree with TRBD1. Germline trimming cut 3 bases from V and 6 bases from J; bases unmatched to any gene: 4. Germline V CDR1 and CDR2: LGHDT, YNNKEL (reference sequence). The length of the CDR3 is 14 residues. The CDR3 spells CASSQEDRAGELFF. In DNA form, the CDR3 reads TGTGCCAGCAGCCAGGAAGACAGGGCCGGGGAGCTGTTTTTT.

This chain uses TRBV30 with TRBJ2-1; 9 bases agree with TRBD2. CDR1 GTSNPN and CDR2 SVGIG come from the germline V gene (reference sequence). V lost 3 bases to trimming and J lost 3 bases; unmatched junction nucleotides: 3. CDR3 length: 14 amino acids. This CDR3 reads CAWRFSGSYNEQFF. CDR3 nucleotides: TGTGCCTGGAGGTTTAGCGGGAGCTACAATGAGCAGTTCTTC.

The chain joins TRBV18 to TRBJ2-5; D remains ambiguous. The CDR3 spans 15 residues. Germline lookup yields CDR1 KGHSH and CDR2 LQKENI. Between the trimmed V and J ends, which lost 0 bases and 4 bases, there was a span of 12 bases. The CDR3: CASSPPSRSSETQYF. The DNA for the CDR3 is TGTGCCAGCTCACCACCGTCCAGGTCGTCAGAGACCCAGTACTTC. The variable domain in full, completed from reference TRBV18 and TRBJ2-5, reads NAGVMQNPRHLVRRRGQEARLRCSPMKGHSHVYWYRQLPEEGLKFMVYLQKENIIDESGMPKERFSAEFPKEGPSILRIQQVVRGDSAAYFCASSPPSRSSETQYFGPGTRLLVL.